This passage covers 25 T cell receptor beta chains from one sample sequenced in a study of blood T cell repertoires in COVID-19. Sequencing used immunoSEQ multiplex PCR; TCRdb keeps in-frame clones, though not all of them. The table lists almost 200,000 clones, 89% of them singletons. Sequencing used PBMCs or T cells enriched from blood (not recorded which). The source of these receptors is a young woman who had recovered from COVID-19.

The V gene is TRBV5-1, the J gene TRBJ1-3; a possible D gene is TRBD1 (6 bases). Germline CDR1 and CDR2: SGHRS and YFSETQ. The CDR3 contains 13 residues. V was clipped by 5 bases and J by 0 bases, with 6 bases between them. CDR3 in DNA: TGCGCCAGCAGGGACAGCTCTGGAAACACCATATATTTT. Protein sequence: CASRDSSGNTIYF.

The rearrangement links TRBV6-5 to TRBJ2-7, with 8 bases matching TRBD1. The CDR3 totals 15 residues. Germline trimming cut 0 bases from V and 7 bases from J; bases unmatched to any gene: 8. Germline V gene data show CDR1 as MNHEY and CDR2 as SVGAGI. CDR3 coding DNA: TGTGCCAGCAGTTACTCGAGGACAGGGATGGGGGAGCAGTACTTC. Its translation: CASSYSRTGMGEQYF.

The chain carries TRBV6-4 and TRBJ2-2; 7 nucleotides agree with TRBD1. The CDR3 spans 13 residues. After removal of 5 bases from V and 6 bases from J, the junction contained 3 bases not matched to a gene. Per the germline V gene, CDR1 is MRHNA and CDR2 is SNTAGT. The DNA of the CDR3 is TGTGCCAGCAGTACAGGGGTAGCCGGGGAGCTGTTTTTT. This sequence encodes CASSTGVAGELFF.

A single count supports this clone. The chain couples TRBV28 to TRBJ2-7; the match to TRBD1 covers 8 bases. Germline assignment: CDR1 MDHEN and CDR2 SYDVKM. There are 15 residues in the CDR3. Germline trimming cut 5 bases from V and 3 bases from J; bases unmatched to any gene: 9. CDR3: CASSLNGQGDYEQYF. As DNA, the CDR3 is TGTGCCAGCAGTCTAAACGGACAGGGCGACTACGAGCAGTACTTC.

The chain employs TRBV18 and TRBJ2-7; D is unresolved. Germline CDR1 and CDR2: KGHSH and LQKENI. The ends were cut back, 3 bases at V and 4 bases at J, with 13 bases in the middle. The CDR3 is made up of 14 amino acids. Here the CDR3 reads CASSPTDIWYEQYF. The CDR3 DNA reads TGTGCCAGCTCACCCACTGATATTTGGTACGAGCAGTACTTC.

This chain joins TRBV28 and TRBJ1-2; 7 bases line up with TRBD1. Germline assignment: CDR1 MDHEN and CDR2 SYDVKM. V was pared by 6 bases and J by 8 bases, with 12 bases of the junction left unmatched. The CDR3 has 14 residues. The CDR3 sequence: CASRRRQGRVGYTF. The CDR3 DNA reads TGTGCCAGCAGGCGTAGACAGGGTCGAGTAGGCTACACCTTC.

This clone was counted between two and nine times. The chain recombines TRBV7-9 with TRBJ1-2; possible D gene TRBD1, 5 bases. The V gene's germline CDR1 is SEHNR and CDR2 FQNEAQ (reference sequence). There are 16 residues in the CDR3. V lost 1 base and J lost 4, with 16 bases in between. The CDR3 sequence is CASSLGDLGGSYGYTF. In DNA, the CDR3 is TGTGCCAGCAGCTTAGGGGACCTGGGGGGGAGCTATGGCTACACCTTC.

The rearrangement joins TRBV5-6 to TRBJ2-7, with D perhaps matching TRBD1 (5 bases). The germline gives CDR1 SGHDT, CDR2 YYEEEE. The CDR3 extends over 13 amino acids. The ends were cut back, 1 base at V and 2 bases at J, with 7 bases in the middle. CDR3 loop: CASSLSRAYEQYF. DNA of the CDR3: TGTGCCAGCAGCTTGTCCAGGGCCTACGAGCAGTACTTC.

The chain combines TRBV24-1 with TRBJ2-1; 9 bases fit TRBD1. V lost 5 bases, J lost 0 bases, and 4 bases stayed unmatched. This CDR3 is 16 amino acids long. Per germline, CDR1 KGHDR and CDR2 SFDVKD. CDR3 DNA sequence: TGTGCCACCAGTGGAGGACAGGGGTACTCCTACAATGAGCAGTTCTTC. It codes for CATSGGQGYSYNEQFF.

V and J are TRBV6-1 and TRBJ1-2; 7 positions agree with TRBD1. Germline CDR1 is MNHNS and CDR2 is SASEGT. The CDR3 runs 13 residues. After removal of 2 bases from V and 5 bases from J, the junction contained 2 bases not matched to a gene. This CDR3 reads CASSETTGYGYTF. CDR3 coding DNA: TGTGCCAGCAGTGAAACGACAGGGTATGGCTACACCTTC.

The rearrangement links TRBV19 to TRBJ1-2; D remains ambiguous. CDR1 is LNHDA and CDR2 is SQIVND in the germline V gene (reference sequence). V was shortened by 5 bases and J by 5 bases, with 9 bases between the two germline ends. This CDR3 contains 12 residues. The CDR3 DNA is TGTGCCAGTAGTGACTACGGATATGGCTACACCTTC. Residues: CASSDYGYGYTF.

The genes are TRBV4-2 and TRBJ2-5, with D perhaps matching TRBD2 (6 bases). The CDR3 spans 14 residues. CDR1 is LGHNA and CDR2 is YNFKEQ in the germline V gene. The V gene lost 1 base and the J gene lost 4 bases, with 10 bases spanning the gap. CDR3 DNA: TGTGCCAGCAGCCAAGCTAGCGATGGAGAGACCCAGTACTTC. Protein product: CASSQASDGETQYF.

The chain uses TRBV6-4 and TRBJ2-1, with 7 nucleotides matching TRBD1. Germline V lookup: CDR1 MRHNA, CDR2 SNTAGT. V lost 10 bases and J lost 5; bases outside the gene matches: 8. The CDR3 extends over 13 amino acids. This CDR3 is CATGDDRDNEQFF. CDR3 coding DNA: TGTGCCACCGGCGATGACAGGGACAATGAGCAGTTCTTC.

The rearrangement links TRBV7-2 to TRBJ1-1; maybe TRBD1 (5 bases). Germline CDR1 SGHTA, CDR2 FQGNSA. This CDR3 is built from 14 residues. Trimming cost V 2 bases and J 11 bases, with 18 bases left between them. The CDR3 bases are TGTGCCAGCAGCTTACCTCAGGGAATGGTCGGGGCTTTCTTT. This encodes CASSLPQGMVGAFF.

The chain combines TRBV9 with TRBJ2-5, with D possibly TRBD2 on 6 matching bases. The CDR3 totals 14 residues. V lost 3 bases and J lost 2, with 11 bases in between. Germline CDR1 reads SGDLS; CDR2 reads YYNGEE. The CDR3 DNA reads as TGTGCCAGCAGCGGGGGGACTCAACAAGAGACCCAGTACTTC. Its translation: CASSGGTQQETQYF.

Only a few counts were recorded for this clone. The chain has TRBV2 and TRBJ2-2; 7 bases agree with TRBD2. Germline V gene sequence: CDR1 SNHLY, CDR2 FYNNEI. V was clipped by 3 bases and J by 4 bases; unmatched bases: 2. This CDR3 is 14 amino acids long. CDR3: CASSDWGGTGELFF. In DNA, the CDR3 is TGTGCCAGCAGTGACTGGGGGGGCACCGGGGAGCTGTTTTTT.

The chain combines TRBV3-1 (or the pseudogene TRBV3-2) with TRBJ1-2, with 7 bases matching TRBD1. With 3 bases clipped from V and 4 bases from J, the junction kept 8 bases outside the gene matches. Germline-derived CDR1 and CDR2 are LGHDT and YNNKEL (reference sequence). This CDR3 spans 15 amino acids. The CDR3 protein is CASSQNRGRSYGYTF. The CDR3 coding sequence is TGTGCCAGCAGCCAGAACAGGGGTAGGAGCTATGGCTACACCTTC.

This sequence joins TRBV27 and TRBJ1-1; D possibly corresponds to TRBD1 (5 bases). Trimming left V 9 bases short and J 3 bases short, with 14 bases between. CDR1 is MNHEY, CDR2 SMNVEV, per germline (reference sequence). The CDR3 covers 13 residues. DNA for the CDR3: TGTGCCAGGAGGACACACGGACACACTGAAGCTTTCTTT. Its translation is CARRTHGHTEAFF.

This sequence joins TRBV7-2 and TRBJ2-2; no clear D. The CDR3 loop spans 18 amino acids. Trimming removed 2 bases from V and 1 base from J, with 17 bases in between. CDR1 is SGHTA, CDR2 FQGNSA, per germline. The CDR3 region has the DNA TGTGCCAGCAGCTTACTCTCGTTCGGGTTCTTGAACACCGGGGAGCTGTTTTTT. This encodes CASSLLSFGFLNTGELFF.

The chain recombines TRBV4-1 with TRBJ1-1, with 7 nucleotides matching TRBD1. V gave up 4 bases and J gave up 6 bases; unmatched junction bases: 23. The CDR3 runs 19 residues. The V gene's germline CDR1 is MGHRA and CDR2 YSYEKL. The CDR3 protein is CASSPTASASTTGRPEAFF. The CDR3 coding sequence is TGCGCCAGCAGCCCCACTGCCAGCGCCTCGACGACAGGGCGACCTGAAGCTTTCTTT.

The chain uses TRBV6-5 and TRBJ2-7; 11 bases fit TRBD2. From germline, CDR1 is MNHEY and CDR2 SVGAGI. Trimming at V came to 6 bases and at J to 3 bases, leaving 4 bases not matched to a gene. The CDR3 length is 14 residues. DNA of the CDR3: TGTGCCAGCAGCACTAGCGGGGGAGGCTACGAGCAGTACTTC. Translated: CASSTSGGGYEQYF.

This clone came up once. Distinct nucleotide sequences in the sample also encode this CDR3. V gene TRBV18 combines with J gene TRBJ1-1, with TRBD1 as a possible D gene (6 bases). This CDR3 spans 14 amino acids. From germline, CDR1 is KGHSH and CDR2 LQKENI. The V end was cut by 3 bases, the J end by 0 bases, with 8 bases between. CDR3 region: CASSPDRLNTEAFF. CDR3 in DNA: TGTGCCAGCTCACCCGACAGGTTGAACACTGAAGCTTTCTTT.

The chain links TRBV3-1 (or the pseudogene TRBV3-2) to TRBJ2-7; possible D gene TRBD2, 6 bases. The CDR3 runs 12 residues. From germline, CDR1 is LGHDT and CDR2 YNNKEL (reference sequence). Between the trimmed V and J ends, which lost 2 bases and 5 bases, there was a span of 7 bases. The CDR3 loop reads CASSQPGDEQYF. The CDR3 nucleotides are TGTGCCAGCAGCCAACCGGGGGACGAGCAGTACTTC.

This sequence joins TRBV6-4 and TRBJ2-5; TRBD2 aligns across 9 bases. This CDR3 comprises 15 residues. CDR1 is MRHNA, CDR2 SNTAGT, per germline. The V gene end was trimmed by 4 bases and the J gene end by 3 bases; junction bases not matched to a gene: 6. DNA for the CDR3: TGTGCCAGCAGTGTTTCGGCGGGGGGGAAAGAGACCCAGTACTTC. The encoded protein is CASSVSAGGKETQYF.

The V and J genes are TRBV6-5 and TRBJ2-2; 12 bases line up with TRBD2. Looked up from germline, CDR1 is MNHEY and CDR2 is SVGAGI. CDR3 size: 16 residues. V lost 2 bases and J lost 4; bases outside the gene matches: 2. CDR3 nucleotide sequence: TGTGCCAGCAGTTACGGGACTAGCGGGTGCACCGGGGAGCTGTTTTTT. Translated, it gives CASSYGTSGCTGELFF.